The rows below give T cell receptor beta chains drawn from one sample of a study of blood T cells in healthy people across ages. Each CDR3 protein gets one entry after TCRdb re-called the 5' RACE reads with MiXCR. Among about 970,000 distinct CDR3 sequences listed, roughly 47% were seen once. The sequenced material came from blood. All receptors derive from an older woman in good health. Both conserved end residues are part of each CDR3. D genes are given only for firm matches. Clone sizes are given selectively: once, few, many, or a class where the clone is expanded.

V: TRBV29-1; D: .; size: .; J: TRBJ1-2; DNA: TGCAGCGTTGATGCGGGGCTTGGGAACTATGGCTACACCTTC; CDR3: CSVDAGLGNYGYTF
V: TRBV4-3; D: TRBD1; size: many; J: TRBJ2-7; DNA: TGCGCCAGCAGCCAATGGACAGGCAGCTACGAGCAGTACTTC; CDR3: CASSQWTGSYEQYF
V: TRBV4-2; D: .; size: .; J: TRBJ2-3; DNA: TGTGCCAGCAGCCAAGGATCTGGTACGAGCACAGATACGCAGTATTTT; CDR3: CASSQGSGTSTDTQYF
V: TRBV6-5; D: .; size: few; J: TRBJ1-5; DNA: TGTGCCAGCAGTTACCGGGCTTATAGCAATCAGCCCCAGCATTTT; CDR3: CASSYRAYSNQPQHF
V: TRBV10-3; D: .; size: .; J: TRBJ2-6; DNA: TGTGCCATCAGTGAGGGGACAACTGGGGCCAACGTCCTGACTTTC; CDR3: CAISEGTTGANVLTF
V: TRBV18; D: TRBD1; size: few; J: TRBJ2-3; DNA: TGTGCCAGCCACCAACAGGGGCACACAGATACGCAGTATTTT; CDR3: CASHQQGHTDTQYF
V: TRBV4-1; D: TRBD2; size: .; J: TRBJ2-7; DNA: TGCGCCGGCAGCCAAGATGCGGGAGGGCTAAGCGAGCAGTACTTC; CDR3: CAGSQDAGGLSEQYF
V: TRBV4-2; D: TRBD2; size: .; J: TRBJ2-3; DNA: TGTGCCAGCAGCCAAGATCCGTTGGCGGGAGGTGGTACAGATACGCAGTATTTT; CDR3: CASSQDPLAGGGTDTQYF
V: TRBV25-1; D: TRBD1; size: .; J: TRBJ1-1; DNA: TGTGCCAGCAGTGAATGGGACAGGGGGCTAGGGTCTGAAGCTTTCTTT; CDR3: CASSEWDRGLGSEAFF
V: TRBV7-2; D: .; size: .; J: TRBJ2-3; DNA: TGTGCCAGCAGCTTAGGCGGGCAGGGATTGGAGACGCAGTATTTT; CDR3: CASSLGGQGLETQYF
V: TRBV2; D: .; size: .; J: TRBJ2-5; DNA: TGTGCCAGCAGTGTGGACAGACAAGAGACCCAGTACTTC; CDR3: CASSVDRQETQYF
V: TRBV7-6; D: .; size: .; J: TRBJ1-1; DNA: TGTGCCAGCAGCCCGCTAGGACCGAGAGACACTGAAGCTTTCTTT; CDR3: CASSPLGPRDTEAFF
V: TRBV28; D: TRBD1; size: few; J: TRBJ2-7; DNA: TGTGCCAGCAGTTCCCCGGGACAGGGGAGGTCCTACGAGCAGTACTTC; CDR3: CASSSPGQGRSYEQYF
V: TRBV10-3; D: .; size: few; J: TRBJ2-1; DNA: TGTGCCATCAGTGAGTGGAGGGAGCGGGTGTACAATGAGCAGTTCTTC; CDR3: CAISEWRERVYNEQFF
V: TRBV4-1; D: TRBD2; size: .; J: TRBJ2-7; DNA: TGCGCCAGCAGCCACTCTTGGGGGGAGGGCCAGACCGAGCAGTACTTC; CDR3: CASSHSWGEGQTEQYF
V: TRBV12-3/TRBV12-4; D: TRBD2; size: few; J: TRBJ2-5; DNA: TGTGCCACGAGGACTAGCGGGACCCAAGAGACCCAGTACTTC; CDR3: CATRTSGTQETQYF
V: TRBV7-2; D: TRBD2; size: few; J: TRBJ2-7; DNA: TGTGCCAGCAGCCTTCTTAGCGGGAGGCCCCGCGAGCAGTACTTC; CDR3: CASSLLSGRPREQYF
V: TRBV7-6; D: TRBD1; size: once; J: TRBJ2-7; DNA: TGTGCCAGCAGCGAACAGGACAGGGGGCTTCGGGAGCAGTACTTC; CDR3: CASSEQDRGLREQYF
V: TRBV12-3/TRBV12-4; D: .; size: .; J: TRBJ2-3; DNA: TGTGCCAGCAGCACCGGAGGCAGCGCAGATACGCAGTATTTT; CDR3: CASSTGGSADTQYF
V: TRBV20-1; D: .; size: .; J: TRBJ2-1; DNA: TGCAGTGCTAGAGGATTCGGGAGCCGTTGTGAGCAGTTCTTC; CDR3: CSARGFGSRCEQFF
V: TRBV12-3/TRBV12-4; D: .; size: .; J: TRBJ2-5; DNA: TGTGCCAGCACAGGAAGGGTCCAAGAGACCCAGTACTTC; CDR3: CASTGRVQETQYF
V: TRBV20-1; D: .; size: .; J: TRBJ1-1; DNA: TGCAGTGCTAGAGACCCGGGAGGGAACACTGAAGCTTTCTTT; CDR3: CSARDPGGNTEAFF
V: TRBV4-3; D: .; size: few; J: TRBJ2-3; DNA: TGCGCCAGCAGCCGGGGCGAAGGCCCAACAGATACGCAGTATTTT; CDR3: CASSRGEGPTDTQYF
V: TRBV6-5; D: .; size: .; J: TRBJ2-5; DNA: TGTGCCAGCAGTTACTCCCGGGCAAAGTGGGAGACCCAGTACTTC; CDR3: CASSYSRAKWETQYF
V: TRBV2; D: .; size: once; J: TRBJ2-2; DNA: TGTACCAGCAGTGATCTTAGCTCCGCGAACACCGGGGAGCTGTTTTTT; CDR3: CTSSDLSSANTGELFF
V: TRBV7-2; D: .; size: .; J: TRBJ2-5; DNA: TGTGCCAGCAGCTTTGTTTCGGAGGAGACCCAGTACTTC; CDR3: CASSFVSEETQYF
V: TRBV9; D: .; size: .; J: TRBJ1-1; DNA: TGTGCCAGCAGCCCGACCGAATGGGACACTGAAGCTTTCTTT; CDR3: CASSPTEWDTEAFF
V: TRBV5-1; D: .; size: few; J: TRBJ2-5; DNA: TGCGCCAGCAGCTTAGCAGGACCTAGCACCCGGCAGTACTTC; CDR3: CASSLAGPSTRQYF
V: TRBV20-1; D: .; size: .; J: TRBJ2-1; DNA: TGCAGTGCTGTCGTGCATGGGGGGGCGCCTAGGGATGAGCAGTTCTTC; CDR3: CSAVVHGGAPRDEQFF
V: TRBV7-2; D: .; size: few; J: TRBJ2-7; DNA: TGTGCCAGCAGCTTACCCAGACAACAGGGTGGTGAGCAGTACTTC; CDR3: CASSLPRQQGGEQYF
V: TRBV27; D: .; size: few; J: TRBJ2-4; DNA: TGTGCCAGGAGGGACATTGGGGGCGAGGAGCAGTACTTC; CDR3: CARRDIGGEEQYF
V: TRBV20-1; D: TRBD2; size: .; J: TRBJ2-1; DNA: TGCAGTGCTAGAGATACTAGCGACCCATTAGGGAATGAGCAGTTCTTC; CDR3: CSARDTSDPLGNEQFF
V: TRBV29-1; D: .; size: few; J: TRBJ2-1; DNA: TGCAGCTTCCAGGGGGGTTCAAATGAGCAGTTCTTC; CDR3: CSFQGGSNEQFF
V: TRBV7-2; D: .; size: .; J: TRBJ1-1; DNA: TGTGCCAGCAGCTCCAGCCCGGGAGCGAACACTGAAGCTTTCTTT; CDR3: CASSSSPGANTEAFF
V: TRBV29-1; D: .; size: .; J: TRBJ2-3; DNA: TGCAGCGTTGATTTGGCCTTTACCGGGGATACGCAGTATTTT; CDR3: CSVDLAFTGDTQYF
V: TRBV4-2; D: .; size: .; J: TRBJ2-7; DNA: TGTGCCAGCAGCCAAGATTTGCAGGAGCCTAACGAGCAGTACTTC; CDR3: CASSQDLQEPNEQYF
V: TRBV6-5; D: .; size: .; J: TRBJ1-1; DNA: TGTGCCAGCAGCACATGGACGGAAGCTTTCTTT; CDR3: CASSTWTEAFF
V: TRBV12-3/TRBV12-4; D: .; size: .; J: TRBJ2-1; DNA: TGTGCCAGCAAGGGGGCGGGAGAGCAGTTCTTC; CDR3: CASKGAGEQFF
V: TRBV3-1; D: TRBD2; size: .; J: TRBJ2-7; DNA: TGTGCCAGCAGCCACAGAGGACTAGCGAGCAATGAGCAGTACTTC; CDR3: CASSHRGLASNEQYF
V: TRBV7-2; D: TRBD2; size: few; J: TRBJ2-7; DNA: TGTGCCAGCAGCTCAATGGGGGCGGGAGGTACCGAGCAGTACTTC; CDR3: CASSSMGAGGTEQYF